The TCR beta chain described here comes from a study of blood T cells in healthy people across ages. Alongside a J-beta primer mix, a sample-barcoded 5' primer served in a second PCR lasting about 7 to 11 cycles. Using its own MiXCR run on the 5' RACE reads, TCRdb lists one record per CDR3 protein. In the table there are about 670,000 distinct CDR3 sequences, over 40% of which are singletons. CDR1 and CDR2 (germline): SGHTA, FQGNSA. This CDR3 spans 14 amino acids. V shed 5 bases and J 5 bases; nucleotides not matched to a gene: 7. This sequence originates from a woman of 80 years or more in good health. The chain uses TRBV7-2 and TRBJ2-3, with 7 bases that match TRBD1. The material sequenced was blood. The CDR3 region is CASSPDRQRDTQYF. CDR3 bases: TGTGCCAGCAGCCCGGACAGGCAACGAGATACGCAGTATTTT.